These T cell receptor beta chains were read from a single sample in a study of blood T cell repertoires in COVID-19. Measured with immunoSEQ multiplex PCR; TCRdb has only the in-frame clones, and not every one. The data show about 370,000 clones, approximately 90% seen once. Input material: PBMCs or T cells enriched from blood (not recorded which). These receptor sequences come from a woman in her thirties or forties who had been exposed to COVID-19. CDR3s include the opening cysteine and the closing phenylalanine or tryptophan. The D gene is left open where the match is weak. Size is omitted from some rows. Given values are once, few, many or a class for expanded clones.

v_gene: TRBV10-1
j_gene: TRBJ1-1
abundance: NA
d_gene: NA
CDR3aa: CASSESTRGNTEAFF
CDR3nt: TGCGCCAGCAGTGAGTCGACTCGAGGGAACACTGAAGCTTTCTTT

v_gene: TRBV28
j_gene: TRBJ2-2
abundance: NA
d_gene: NA
CDR3aa: CASRRPGTNTGELFF
CDR3nt: TGTGCCAGCAGGAGACCCGGGACGAACACCGGGGAGCTGTTTTTT

v_gene: TRBV4-2
j_gene: TRBJ2-1
abundance: few
d_gene: NA
CDR3aa: CASSPTGRPPYNEQFF
CDR3nt: TGTGCCAGCAGCCCGACAGGTCGACCCCCATACAATGAGCAGTTCTTC

v_gene: TRBV7-8
j_gene: TRBJ1-5
abundance: NA
d_gene: NA
CDR3aa: CASSPGWGGNQPQHF
CDR3nt: TGTGCCAGCAGCCCAGGGTGGGGGGGCAATCAGCCCCAGCATTTT

v_gene: TRBV4-3
j_gene: TRBJ1-1
abundance: NA
d_gene: NA
CDR3aa: CASSQEPGGAGNTEAFF
CDR3nt: TGCGCCAGCAGCCAAGAACCAGGCGGGGCAGGGAACACTGAAGCTTTCTTT

v_gene: TRBV5-1
j_gene: TRBJ1-1
abundance: NA
d_gene: NA
CDR3aa: CASSLYRGNTEAFF
CDR3nt: TGCGCCAGCAGCTTGTATCGAGGGAACACTGAAGCTTTCTTT

v_gene: TRBV6-5
j_gene: TRBJ1-6
abundance: few
d_gene: NA
CDR3aa: CATRTASSYNSPLHF
CDR3nt: TGTGCCACCAGGACAGCGAGCTCCTATAATTCACCCCTCCACTTT

v_gene: TRBV7-9
j_gene: TRBJ2-5
abundance: NA
d_gene: NA
CDR3aa: CASSYPTAQETQYF
CDR3nt: TGTGCCAGCAGCTACCCGACAGCCCAAGAGACCCAGTACTTC

v_gene: TRBV6-5
j_gene: TRBJ2-1
abundance: once
d_gene: NA
CDR3aa: CASRPGYSSYNEQFF
CDR3nt: TGTGCCAGCAGGCCGGGGTACAGCTCCTACAATGAGCAGTTCTTC

v_gene: TRBV2
j_gene: TRBJ2-4
abundance: NA
d_gene: NA
CDR3aa: CASRSNGGYKNIQYF
CDR3nt: TGTGCCAGCAGGAGTAACGGGGGATACAAAAACATTCAGTACTTC

v_gene: TRBV11-3
j_gene: TRBJ2-1
abundance: NA
d_gene: TRBD2
CDR3aa: CASSFREDAYNEQFF
CDR3nt: TGTGCCAGCAGCTTTCGGGAGGATGCCTACAATGAGCAGTTCTTC

v_gene: TRBV7-2
j_gene: TRBJ2-5
abundance: NA
d_gene: TRBD1
CDR3aa: CASSLRSASRGETQYF
CDR3nt: TGTGCCAGCAGCTTAAGGTCCGCGAGCAGGGGGGAGACCCAGTACTTC

v_gene: TRBV7-9
j_gene: TRBJ2-1
abundance: NA
d_gene: NA
CDR3aa: CASSSEGPDYNEQFF
CDR3nt: TGTGCCAGCAGCTCGGAGGGACCGGACTACAATGAGCAGTTCTTC

v_gene: TRBV6-2/TRBV6-3
j_gene: TRBJ2-7
abundance: NA
d_gene: NA
CDR3aa: CASSYPIAGSSYEQYF
CDR3nt: TGTGCCAGCAGTTACCCCATCGCGGGTTCTAGCTACGAGCAGTACTTC

v_gene: TRBV6-1
j_gene: TRBJ2-2
abundance: NA
d_gene: NA
CDR3aa: CASSEDRVTGELFF
CDR3nt: TGTGCCAGCAGTGAAGACAGGGTCACCGGGGAGCTGTTTTTT

v_gene: TRBV5-6
j_gene: TRBJ1-2
abundance: NA
d_gene: NA
CDR3aa: CASSPYREAYGYTF
CDR3nt: TGTGCCAGCAGCCCTTACCGGGAGGCCTATGGCTACACCTTC

v_gene: TRBV9
j_gene: TRBJ1-6
abundance: NA
d_gene: TRBD1
CDR3aa: CASRTGSSYNSPLHF
CDR3nt: TGTGCCAGCAGGACAGGGAGCTCCTATAATTCACCCCTCCACTTT

v_gene: TRBV6-5
j_gene: TRBJ1-1
abundance: NA
d_gene: TRBD1
CDR3aa: CASRDRGGENTEAFF
CDR3nt: TGTGCCAGCAGGGACAGGGGAGGGGAGAACACTGAAGCTTTCTTT

v_gene: TRBV18
j_gene: TRBJ2-3
abundance: NA
d_gene: TRBD2
CDR3aa: CASSPRGTSAPDTQYF
CDR3nt: TGTGCCAGCTCACCACGGGGGACTAGTGCCCCAGATACGCAGTATTTT

v_gene: TRBV5-8
j_gene: TRBJ2-7
abundance: NA
d_gene: NA
CDR3aa: CASSLESKWADSYEQYF
CDR3nt: TGTGCCAGCAGCTTGGAGTCTAAGTGGGCAGATTCCTACGAGCAGTACTTC

v_gene: TRBV2
j_gene: TRBJ2-1
abundance: NA
d_gene: TRBD1
CDR3aa: CASSGTGTFWGQFF
CDR3nt: TGTGCCAGCAGCGGGACAGGGACCTTTTGGGGGCAGTTCTTC

v_gene: TRBV5-8
j_gene: TRBJ2-5
abundance: NA
d_gene: NA
CDR3aa: CASSLGFRQETQYF
CDR3nt: TGTGCCAGCAGCTTGGGGTTCAGGCAAGAGACCCAGTACTTC